A selection of T cell receptor beta chains follows, all from one sample in a study of cytomegalovirus exposure and HLA in healthy donors. Produced via immunoSEQ multiplex PCR; TCRdb's table is partial and in-frame only. Of fewer than 200,000 clones listed, roughly 70% are singletons. The sample was PBMCs. Receptors were obtained from a girl aged 5-17 years in good health and CMV-seronegative. CDR3s include the opening cysteine and the closing phenylalanine or tryptophan.

V gene,CDR3 protein
TRBV4-2,CASSQVSASGVQETQYF
TRBV28,CASSSYRQDPTKTYQPQHF
TRBV6-1,CANQKQVNYGYTF
TRBV2,CASTTQGGGAYEQYF
TRBV5-1,CASSFSQGRTEAFF
TRBV5-1,CASSLGTGGAYSTEAFF
TRBV7-8,CAKKRQGRGSFF
TRBV2,CASSVPDEQYF
TRBV15,CATSRQRGAGTGELFF
TRBV30,CAWSVGQALGYTF
TRBV6-6,CASSSGANTEAFF
TRBV4-1,CASSQGTTGPIYNEQFF
TRBV29-1,CSVEEGGPTDTQYF
TRBV28,CASSQGTAGAEQYF
TRBV7-8,CASSQPWTGEEKLFF
TRBV9,CASTRDDSYNEQFF
TRBV12-5,CASGLGLGNTEAFF
TRBV7-2,CASRQMEATEAFF
TRBV6-1,CASSRSGRETQYF
TRBV15,CATSPSQQETQYF
TRBV19,CASKIGTGGYGYTF
TRBV2,CASKEPGLGGHTEAFF
TRBV7-5,CARSCASGGRTDTQYF
TRBV4-1,CASSQVWGRGNYGYTF
TRBV19,CASSIGSGWGAANTGELFF
TRBV27,CASSLGASGNTIYF
TRBV11-3,CASSLGIDTQYF
TRBV19,CASSLQTGNPEQYF
TRBV13,CASSFPHRGYTF
TRBV5-1,CASSFGAGGGYGYTF
TRBV6-5,CASSYAGSNYGYTF
TRBV5-4,CASSPNGGLLPEAFF
TRBV19,CASTGGSLASNQPQHF
TRBV5-1,CASSLDGQAGSHQPQHF
TRBV6-1,CASSEGSHQETQYF
TRBV7-9,CASSLVGTEMSEAFF
TRBV5-8,CASSIRADTQYF
TRBV4-1,CASSQTTSGKDPTDTQYF
TRBV10-2,CASRPGRDADTQYF
TRBV6-5,CASRLIGDSNQPQHF
TRBV30,CAWSGGNTIYF
TRBV5-1,CASRQTNTGELFF
TRBV27,CASSLDRTVTYTF
TRBV27,CASSFLDSNQPQHF
TRBV25-1,CASSPSTDTQYF
TRBV6-5,CASRIWDRGSYEQYF
TRBV15,CATSRDGQTNYGYTF
TRBV14,CASSYSSYNEQFF
TRBV5-4,CASSLNGGGAGETQYF
TRBV6-5,CASSYSGTGNYGYTF
TRBV6-6,CASSGGGSNQPQHF
TRBV6-1,CASSEGRGIANQPQHF
TRBV2,CASSEAGLRDKHGELFF
TRBV12-1,CASSFTGGGCGNEQFF
TRBV10-3,CAISESRGSNQPQHF